Here is one T cell receptor beta chain with its context. The sample originates from a study of T cell repertoires in cytomegalovirus infection. MiXCR, run by TCRdb on the reads, gives a single entry per CDR3 protein. Among fewer than 200,000 distinct CDR3 sequences, roughly 19% were seen once, and the ten largest hold around 2.7%. Sequences were obtained from PBMCs. The receptor was derived from a human donor in good health (CMV status not recorded). Some clones in this sample may be carry-over from other donors' samples.

The CDR3 protein is CASSGTTNEKLFF. The DNA for the CDR3 is TGTGCCAGCAGTGGAACAACTAATGAAAAACTGTTTTTT. This rearrangement joins TRBV25-1 to TRBJ1-4; D not certain. Germline loops: CDR1 MGHDK, CDR2 SYGVNS. This CDR3 contains 13 residues. The V and J ends lost 4 bases and 0 bases respectively, with 3 bases between them.